The 5 T cell receptor beta chains given below trace back to one sample, sequenced in a study of Graves' ophthalmopathy and Graves' hyperthyroidism. RNA transcripts provided the template for amplifying TCR beta CDR3 regions. Second-round multiplex PCR followed a first-round RT-PCR using HTBI primers. Each CDR3 protein is one row after TCRdb ran MiXCR on the multiplex PCR reads. The table has over 650,000 distinct CDR3 sequences, over 40% seen once. Sequenced sample: peripheral blood. These receptors all stem from an adult man with Graves' ophthalmopathy.

This clonotype occurred many times. This sequence joins TRBV9 and TRBJ1-6; 8 nucleotides align to TRBD1. The germline V gene has CDR1 SGDLS and CDR2 YYNGEE. This CDR3 contains 15 residues. Losses at the gene ends were 1 base for V and 7 bases for J; bases not matched to a gene: 4. The CDR3: CASSVQGARNSPLHF. CDR3 in DNA: TGTGCCAGCAGCGTACAGGGGGCTCGAAATTCACCCCTCCACTTT.

This clonotype was detected many times. V and J are TRBV12-3 or TRBV12-4 and TRBJ1-5; tentative D call: TRBD1 (5 bases). Trimming took off 4 bases at V and 6 bases at J, with 13 bases between the two ends. The CDR3 runs to 14 residues. CDR3 in amino acids: CASSSRVGGQPQHF. DNA of the CDR3: TGTGCCAGCAGTTCCCGAGTGGGGGGTCAGCCCCAGCATTTT.

The V and J genes are TRBV25-1 and TRBJ2-5; D unclear. Looked up from germline, CDR1 is MGHDK and CDR2 is SYGVNS. V was pared by 8 bases and J by 5 bases, with 15 bases between. CDR3 size: 13 residues. CDR3 nucleotide sequence: TGTGCCAGCGTTAGGCCCCTGGGGGAGACCCAGTACTTC. Its protein is CASVRPLGETQYF. Complete variable domain (other parts from reference TRBV25-1 and TRBJ2-5): EADIYQTPRYLVIGTGKKITLECSQTMGHDKMYWYQQDPGMELHLIHYSYGVNSTEKGDLSSESTVSRIRTEHFPLTLESARPSHTSQYLCASVRPLGETQYFGPGTRLLVL.

As concerns this clonotype: The junction differs from germline at one of its ends, possibly a read error. The chain's CDR3 is CAGSGPGQRNSPLHF. CDR3 nucleotides: TGTGCCGGCAGCGGGCCGGGACAGAGGAATTCACCCCTCCACTTT. The genes are TRBV7-2 and TRBJ1-6, with TRBD1 matching 7 bases. CDR1 is SGHTA and CDR2 is FQGNSA in the germline V gene. The CDR3 runs to 15 residues.

This clonotype was counted at least ten times. The chain recombines TRBV19 with TRBJ1-2, with D possibly TRBD1 on 5 matching bases. Trimming pared 4 bases from V and 8 bases from J, leaving 17 bases between. CDR3 length: 14 residues. Germline V gene sequence: CDR1 LNHDA, CDR2 SQIVND (reference sequence). This CDR3 reads CASSNPRAMGGYTF. The CDR3 DNA follows: TGTGCCAGTAGTAACCCCAGGGCTATGGGAGGCTACACCTTC.